This T cell receptor beta chain was profiled in a study of patients and donors after allogeneic stem cell transplantation. This clonotype has ten or more counts. TCRdb processed the RT-PCR reads anew with MiXCR; each CDR3 protein has one entry. The sample yields about 57,000 distinct CDR3 sequences, about an eighth seen once. The specimen was blood, either unsorted or a sorted T cell fraction (not recorded which). The sequence derives from a human donor who was either an allogeneic HSCT recipient or a stem cell or donor lymphocyte infusion donor (not recorded which). It is not recorded whose cells these are; they may come from a transplant donor.

The CDR3 region is CASSHRDRKVYTF. The CDR3 DNA is TGTGCCAGCAGCCACCGGGACCGAAAAGTCTACACCTTC. The chain has TRBV7-9 and TRBJ1-2; D perhaps matches TRBD1 (5 bases). Germline CDR1 is SEHNR and CDR2 is FQNEAQ (reference sequence). The CDR3 covers 13 residues. V was clipped by 5 bases and J by 10 bases, with 17 bases between them.